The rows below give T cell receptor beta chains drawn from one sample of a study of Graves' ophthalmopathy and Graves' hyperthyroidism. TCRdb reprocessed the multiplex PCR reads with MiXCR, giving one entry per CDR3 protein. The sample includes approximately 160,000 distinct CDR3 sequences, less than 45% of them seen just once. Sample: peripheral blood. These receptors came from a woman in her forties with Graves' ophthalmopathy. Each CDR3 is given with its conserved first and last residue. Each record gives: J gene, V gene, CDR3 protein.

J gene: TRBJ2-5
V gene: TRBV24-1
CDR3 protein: CATSDKTSGVGETQYF

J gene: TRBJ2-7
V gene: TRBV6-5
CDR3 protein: CASKNPGGGYEQYF

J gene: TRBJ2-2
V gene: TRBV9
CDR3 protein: CASSVDSEAGELFF

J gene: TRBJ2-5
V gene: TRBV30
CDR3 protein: CAWSWGETQYF

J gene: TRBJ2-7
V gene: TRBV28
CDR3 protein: CASSRLDLAASYEQYF

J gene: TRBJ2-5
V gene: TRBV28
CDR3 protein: CASSLPPRQLQETQYF

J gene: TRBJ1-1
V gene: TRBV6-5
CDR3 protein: CASRVTGTEAFF

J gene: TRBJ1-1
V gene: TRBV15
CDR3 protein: CATSRDKMQGTRLGF

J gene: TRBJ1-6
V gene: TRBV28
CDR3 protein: CASSSAGGNNSPLHF

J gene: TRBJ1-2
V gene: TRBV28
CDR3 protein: CASSFRGEIYGYTF

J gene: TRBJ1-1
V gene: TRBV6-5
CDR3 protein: CASNLRGGAGSSEAFF

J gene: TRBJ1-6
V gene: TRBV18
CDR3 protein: CASSRTGPNSPLHF

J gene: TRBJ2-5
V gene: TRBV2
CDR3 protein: CASRDRGRETQYF

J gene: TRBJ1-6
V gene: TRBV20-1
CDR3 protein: CSASIAPNLYNSPLHF

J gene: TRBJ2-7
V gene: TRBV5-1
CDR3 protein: CASSNSGLGNRVIYEQYF

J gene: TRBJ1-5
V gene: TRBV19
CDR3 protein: CASSINIFGNQPQHF

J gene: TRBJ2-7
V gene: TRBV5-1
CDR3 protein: CASSLDWGSYEQYF

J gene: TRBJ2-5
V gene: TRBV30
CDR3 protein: CASRTEETQYF

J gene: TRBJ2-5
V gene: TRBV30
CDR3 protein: CAWSAGGGRETQYF

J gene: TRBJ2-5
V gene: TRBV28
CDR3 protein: CASSSSISGRAQETQYF

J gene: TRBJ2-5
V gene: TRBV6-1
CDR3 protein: CASSALIGGQETQYF

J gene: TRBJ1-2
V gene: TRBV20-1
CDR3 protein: CSARDPTEYGYTF

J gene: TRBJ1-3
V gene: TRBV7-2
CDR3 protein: CASSSMAGAGNTIYF

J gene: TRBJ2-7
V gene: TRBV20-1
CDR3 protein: CSAEGLAGNYEQYF

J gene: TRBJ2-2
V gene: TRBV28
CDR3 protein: CASTRTSGELFF

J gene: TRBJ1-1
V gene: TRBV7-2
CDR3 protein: CASSGGGALMNTEAFF

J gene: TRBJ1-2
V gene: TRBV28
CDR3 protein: CASSFGDREGYGYTF

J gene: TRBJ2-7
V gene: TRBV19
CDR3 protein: CASSFSSGSSYEQYF

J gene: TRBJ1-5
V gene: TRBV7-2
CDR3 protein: CASSPGGEQHF

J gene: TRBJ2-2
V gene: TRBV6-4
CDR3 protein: CASRTRDRGLVTGELFF

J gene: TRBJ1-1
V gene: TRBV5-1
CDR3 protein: CASSPVTGDATEAFF

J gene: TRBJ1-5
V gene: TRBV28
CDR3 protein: CASSLRGGFNQPQHF

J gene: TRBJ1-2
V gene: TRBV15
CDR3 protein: CATSLAIGQGDYGYTF

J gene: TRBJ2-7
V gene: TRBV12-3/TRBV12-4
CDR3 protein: CASSLSGSASYEQYF

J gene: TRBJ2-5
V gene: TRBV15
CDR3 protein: CATSSGVETGGRETQYF

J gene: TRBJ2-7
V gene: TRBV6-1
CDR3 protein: CASIGTGNYEQYF

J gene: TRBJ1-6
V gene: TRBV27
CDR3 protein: CASSSLYPSEGGHSPLHF

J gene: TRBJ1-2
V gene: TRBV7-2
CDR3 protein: CASSLMGARYGYTF

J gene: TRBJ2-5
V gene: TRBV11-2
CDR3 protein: CASSFTGGRETQYF

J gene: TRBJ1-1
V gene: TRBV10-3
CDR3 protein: CAISTGQGRNTEAFF

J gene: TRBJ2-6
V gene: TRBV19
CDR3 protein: CASSIWGAGANVLTF

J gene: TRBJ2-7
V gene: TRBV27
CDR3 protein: CASSPVSSGSYEQYF

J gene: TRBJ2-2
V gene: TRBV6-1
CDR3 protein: CASSGRGIYGGELFF

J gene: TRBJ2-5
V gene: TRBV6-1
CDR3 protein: CASSDPGLARETQYF

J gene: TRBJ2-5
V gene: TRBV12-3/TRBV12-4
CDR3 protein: CASSPRGPGEETQYF

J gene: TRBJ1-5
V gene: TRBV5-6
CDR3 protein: CASSPGTGQGSGQPQHF

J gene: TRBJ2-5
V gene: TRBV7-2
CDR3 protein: CASSLRFGVKETQYF

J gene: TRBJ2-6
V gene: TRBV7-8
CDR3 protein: CASSYGTGGAGANVLTF

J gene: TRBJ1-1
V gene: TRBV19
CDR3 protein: CASMMGGLSDTEAFF

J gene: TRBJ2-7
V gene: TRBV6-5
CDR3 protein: CASSYSGTDYEQYF

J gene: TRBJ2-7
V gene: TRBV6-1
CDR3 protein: CASSEGGVIYEQYF

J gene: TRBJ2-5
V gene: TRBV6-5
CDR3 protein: CASSYGGTSAETQYF

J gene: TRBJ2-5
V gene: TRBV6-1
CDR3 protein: CASSPQGQETQYF

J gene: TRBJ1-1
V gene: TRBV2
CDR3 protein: CASKQMNTEAFF

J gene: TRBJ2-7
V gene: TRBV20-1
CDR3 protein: CSARDSGGDEQYF

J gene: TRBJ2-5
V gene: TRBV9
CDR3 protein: CASSVGPGEETQYF

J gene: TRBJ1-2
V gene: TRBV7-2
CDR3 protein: CASSLRGRLDGYTF

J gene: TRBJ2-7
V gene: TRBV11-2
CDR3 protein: CASSLESGGTTPYEQYF